The next 14 T cell receptor beta chains were all read from a single sample in a study of cytotoxic CD8 clonotypes in ibrutinib-treated CLL. Clones were read by immunoSEQ multiplex PCR, and TCRdb kept only the in-frame ones, dropping some. The top ten hold about 8% of the sample, which has about 68,000 clones, approximately 80% seen once. The sequencing used PBMCs, collected at disease progression, from a patient treated with ibrutinib. The receptors come from a human donor with chronic lymphocytic leukemia.

This clone was seen a few times. The rearrangement links TRBV5-6 to TRBJ2-7; a possible D gene is TRBD2 (6 bases). CDR3 length: 12 residues. Germline V lookup: CDR1 SGHDT, CDR2 YYEEEE. V shed 2 bases and J shed 9 bases, with 12 bases lying between them. The CDR3 is CASSFGEVGQYF. In DNA form, the CDR3 reads TGTGCCAGCAGCTTCGGGGAGGTCGGGCAGTACTTC.

The V call is TRBV18, the J call TRBJ1-1; D is possibly TRBD1 (5 bases). The CDR3 covers 15 residues. Trimming removed 2 bases from V and 1 base from J, with 11 bases in between. Germline V gene data show CDR1 as KGHSH and CDR2 as LQKENI. The CDR3 DNA sequence: TGTGCCAGCTCACCATTCACAGGTGGGAACACTGAAGCTTTCTTT. This sequence encodes CASSPFTGGNTEAFF.

V is TRBV30 and J is TRBJ2-1, with D tentatively TRBD2 (7 bases). The CDR3 is made up of 13 amino acids. Trimming removed 6 bases at V and 4 bases at J, with 13 bases between. Germline assignment: CDR1 GTSNPN and CDR2 SVGIG (reference sequence). The CDR3 here is CACKGDYYNEQFF. The CDR3 DNA follows: TGTGCCTGTAAGGGGGACTATTACAATGAGCAGTTCTTC.

The J gene is TRBJ2-7, the V gene TRBV11-3; 8 bases match TRBD2. Germline values: CDR1 SGHNT, CDR2 YENEEA. The CDR3 runs to 12 residues. The V and J ends lost 5 bases and 7 bases, in that order; junction bases with no gene match: 4. CDR3 bases: TGTGCCAGCAGCCGACGCGGGGGGGAGCAGTACTTC. It is translated as CASSRRGGEQYF.

This clone was seen only a few times. The J gene is TRBJ1-1, the V gene TRBV19; no firm D call. Trimming removed 3 bases at V and 0 bases at J, with 5 bases between. The CDR3 loop spans 13 amino acids. Germline CDR1 and CDR2: LNHDA and SQIVND (reference sequence). The DNA for the CDR3 is TGTGCCAGTAGTATCCTGGTGAACACTGAAGCTTTCTTT. This codes for CASSILVNTEAFF.

The CDR3 loop reads CASRKTGTRGREQFF. DNA for the CDR3: TGTGCCAGCAGAAAAACCGGGACTAGGGGACGGGAGCAGTTCTTC. The V call is TRBV11-2, the J call TRBJ2-1, with 8 nucleotides matching TRBD2. The ends lost 6 bases at V and 10 bases at J; junction bases unmatched: 14. This CDR3 spans 15 amino acids. Per the germline V gene, CDR1 is SGHAT and CDR2 is FQNNGV.

This chain joins TRBV6-6 and TRBJ2-3; TRBD1 might be the D (6 bases). This CDR3 comprises 14 residues. V shed 6 bases and J shed 5 bases, with 15 bases lying between them. Germline V gene data show CDR1 as MNHNY and CDR2 as SVGAGI (reference sequence). The CDR3 DNA reads TGTGCCAGCAGACCGGGACATACTGGAGATACGCAGTATTTT. It is translated as CASRPGHTGDTQYF.

The V call is TRBV7-9, the J call TRBJ1-2; the D gene is possibly TRBD1 (5 bases). Between the trimmed V and J ends, which lost 1 base and 7 bases, there was a span of 19 bases. From germline, CDR1 is SEHNR and CDR2 FQNEAQ (reference sequence). The length of the CDR3 is 16 residues. The CDR3 nucleotides are TGTGCCAGCAGCTTAGTTGGTCCAGGGAGGTACGGTGGCTACACCTTC. Translation gives CASSLVGPGRYGGYTF.

A few counts support this clone. The rearrangement joins TRBV5-8 to TRBJ2-3; D possibly matches TRBD1 or TRBD2 (5 bases each). Looked up from germline, CDR1 is SGHTS and CDR2 is YDEGEE. V gave up 4 bases and J gave up 0 bases, with 6 bases separating them. The CDR3 has 13 residues. CDR3 amino acids: CASSRDSTDTQYF. The CDR3 DNA reads as TGTGCCAGCAGCCGGGACAGCACAGATACGCAGTATTTT. Full variable domain (outside the CDR3, taken from reference TRBV5-8 and TRBJ2-3): EAGVTQSPTHLIKTRGQQATLRCSPISGHTSVYWYQQALGLGLQFLLWYDEGEERNRGNFPPRFSGRQFPNYSSELNVNALELEDSALYLCASSRDSTDTQYFGPGTRLTVL.

The chain links TRBV27 to TRBJ1-1; D uncertain. There are 16 residues in the CDR3. Trimming took 6 bases from V and 4 from J, leaving 21 bases between them. Germline-derived CDR1 and CDR2 are MNHEY and SMNVEV (reference sequence). For the CDR3, the DNA is TGTGCCAGCAGCCGAAAAATAAGACCCCTTGGCACTGAAGCTTTCTTT. It codes for CASSRKIRPLGTEAFF.

V usage is TRBV27 and J usage is TRBJ1-2; maybe TRBD1 (5 bases). Trimming left V 3 bases short and J 2 bases short, with 10 bases between. This CDR3 contains 14 residues. Per the germline V gene, CDR1 is MNHEY and CDR2 is SMNVEV (reference sequence). In DNA, the CDR3 is TGTGCCAGCAGTTTGTGGGGGGGGAACTATGGCTACACCTTC. This codes for CASSLWGGNYGYTF.

The chain joins TRBV5-1 to TRBJ2-7; the match to TRBD1 covers 8 bases. V was clipped by 4 bases and J by 2 bases; unmatched bases: 8. CDR3 length: 15 amino acids. CDR1 is SGHRS and CDR2 is YFSETQ in the germline V gene. The CDR3 sequence is CASSATGVLPYEQYF. For the CDR3, the DNA is TGCGCCAGCAGCGCGACAGGGGTTCTCCCCTACGAGCAGTACTTC.

J is TRBJ2-7 and V is TRBV28; TRBD1 aligns across 10 bases. J lost 5 bases, V lost 2 bases, and 3 bases had no gene match. Germline loops: CDR1 MDHEN, CDR2 SYDVKM. The CDR3 has 14 amino acids. This chain's CDR3 is CASSLGTGVDEQYF. The CDR3 coding sequence is TGTGCCAGCAGTTTAGGGACAGGGGTGGACGAGCAGTACTTC. Full variable domain (rest looked up from reference TRBV28 and TRBJ2-7): DVKVTQSSRYLVKRTGEKVFLECVQDMDHENMFWYRQDPGLGLRLIYFSYDVKMKEKGDIPEGYSVSREKKERFSLILESASTNQTSMYLCASSLGTGVDEQYFGPGTRLTVT.

A few counts support this clone. The chain combines TRBV30 with TRBJ1-2; D uncertain. CDR3 length: 14 amino acids. The germline V gene encodes CDR1 GTSNPN and CDR2 SVGIG (reference sequence). V was cut by 0 bases and J by 4 bases, with 12 bases left in between. CDR3 nucleotide sequence: TGTGCCTGGAGTGTAAGCAGTCTTTCCTATGGCTACACCTTC. Its protein product is CAWSVSSLSYGYTF.